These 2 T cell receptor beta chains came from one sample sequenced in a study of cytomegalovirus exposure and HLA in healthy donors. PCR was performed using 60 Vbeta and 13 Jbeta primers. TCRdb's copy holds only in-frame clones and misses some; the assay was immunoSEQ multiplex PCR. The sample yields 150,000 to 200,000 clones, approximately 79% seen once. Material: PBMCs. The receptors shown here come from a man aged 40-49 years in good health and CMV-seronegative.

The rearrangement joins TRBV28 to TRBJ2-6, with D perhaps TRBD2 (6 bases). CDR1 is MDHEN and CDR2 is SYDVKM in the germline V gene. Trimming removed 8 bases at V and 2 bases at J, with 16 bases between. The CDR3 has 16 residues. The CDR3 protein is CASLGGYPTGANVLTF. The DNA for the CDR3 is TGTGCCAGCTTGGGGGGATACCCGACTGGGGCCAACGTCCTGACTTTC. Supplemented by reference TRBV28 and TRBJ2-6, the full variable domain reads DVKVTQSSRYLVKRTGEKVFLECVQDMDHENMFWYRQDPGLGLRLIYFSYDVKMKEKGDIPEGYSVSREKKERFSLILESASTNQTSMYLCASLGGYPTGANVLTFGAGSRLTVL.

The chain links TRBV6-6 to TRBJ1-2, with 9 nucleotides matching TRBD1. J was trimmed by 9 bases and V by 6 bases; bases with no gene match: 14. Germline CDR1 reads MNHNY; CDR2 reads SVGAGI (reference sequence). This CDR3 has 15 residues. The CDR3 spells CASSPKGGQGLSYTF. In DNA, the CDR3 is TGTGCCAGCAGCCCTAAGGGGGGACAGGGTCTGAGCTACACCTTC.